This T cell receptor (beta chain) was observed in a study of T cells in Graves' hyperthyroidism and ophthalmopathy. Study background: Peripheral blood was taken when the disease was first diagnosed, before any treatment began.

This CDR3 region has 16 residues. The J segment lost 10 bases and the V segment lost 5 bases, leaving 12 bases of the junction unmatched. Germline V lookup: CDR1 SEHNR, CDR2 FQNEAQ (reference sequence). The study, taken as a whole, reports: Ophthalmopathy could be told apart from stable hyperthyroidism with a 13 V-J model. The model anticipated ophthalmopathy a median around six months pre-onset.

Clinical symptoms, serum thyroxine and TRAb, thyroid ultrasound and orbital computed tomography together formed the diagnostic basis. Regions amplified from RNA transcripts were the TCR beta CDR3 regions. TCR CDR3 underwent first-round RT-PCR with the HTBI primer set. MiXCR, run by TCRdb on the multiplex PCR reads, gives a single entry per CDR3 protein. The sample lists 500,000 to 750,000 distinct CDR3 sequences, 13% to 15% occurring once. Concerning this clonotype: Antigen specificity is unknown.

The source is a woman between 18 and 29 years old with Graves' ophthalmopathy. Sequenced sample: blood. The chain has TRBV7-9 and TRBJ2-1; 12 bases are shared with TRBD2. The CDR3, as DNA: TGTGCCAGCAGCCCCCCCGGAGGGACTAGCGGGTACGAGCAGTTCTTC. This codes for CASSPPGGTSGYEQFF.